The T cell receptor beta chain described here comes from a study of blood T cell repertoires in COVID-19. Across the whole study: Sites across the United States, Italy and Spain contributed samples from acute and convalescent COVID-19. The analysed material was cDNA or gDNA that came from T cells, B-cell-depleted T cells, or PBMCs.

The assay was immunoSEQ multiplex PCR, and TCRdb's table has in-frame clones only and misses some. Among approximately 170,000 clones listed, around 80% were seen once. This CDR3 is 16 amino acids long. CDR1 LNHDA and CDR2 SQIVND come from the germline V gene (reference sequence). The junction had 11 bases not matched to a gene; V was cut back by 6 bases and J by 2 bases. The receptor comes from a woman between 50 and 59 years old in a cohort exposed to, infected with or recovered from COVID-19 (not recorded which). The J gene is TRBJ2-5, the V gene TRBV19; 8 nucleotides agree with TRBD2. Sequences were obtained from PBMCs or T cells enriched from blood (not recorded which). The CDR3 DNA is TGTGCCAGTAGAGGAACCCAGACTAGCGCACAAGAGACCCAGTACTTC. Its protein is CASRGTQTSAQETQYF.